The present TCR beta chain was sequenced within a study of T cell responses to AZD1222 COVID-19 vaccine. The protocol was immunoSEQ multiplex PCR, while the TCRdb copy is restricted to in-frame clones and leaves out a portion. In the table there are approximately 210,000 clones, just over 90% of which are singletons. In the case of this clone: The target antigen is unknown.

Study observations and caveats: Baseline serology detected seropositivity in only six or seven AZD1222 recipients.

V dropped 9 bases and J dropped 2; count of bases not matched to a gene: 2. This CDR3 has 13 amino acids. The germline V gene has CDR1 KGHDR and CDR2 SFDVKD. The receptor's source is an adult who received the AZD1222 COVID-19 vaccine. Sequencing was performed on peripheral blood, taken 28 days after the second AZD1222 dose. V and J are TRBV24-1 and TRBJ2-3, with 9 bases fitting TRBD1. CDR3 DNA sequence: TGTGCCACCGGGACAGGGACCACAGATACGCAGTATTTT. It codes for CATGTGTTDTQYF.